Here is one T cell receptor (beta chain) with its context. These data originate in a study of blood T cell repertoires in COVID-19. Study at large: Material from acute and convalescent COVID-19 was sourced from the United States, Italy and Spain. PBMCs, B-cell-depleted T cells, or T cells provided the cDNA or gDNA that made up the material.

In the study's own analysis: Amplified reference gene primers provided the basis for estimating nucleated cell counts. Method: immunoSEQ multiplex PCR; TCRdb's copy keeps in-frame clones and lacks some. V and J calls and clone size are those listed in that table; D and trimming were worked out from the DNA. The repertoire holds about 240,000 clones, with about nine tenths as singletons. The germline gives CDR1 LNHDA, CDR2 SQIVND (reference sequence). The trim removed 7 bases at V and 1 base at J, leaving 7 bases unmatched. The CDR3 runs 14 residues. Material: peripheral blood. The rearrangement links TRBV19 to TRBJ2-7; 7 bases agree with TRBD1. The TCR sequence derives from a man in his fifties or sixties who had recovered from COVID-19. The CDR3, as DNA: TGTGCCAGTACCCCCTCGGACAGGTCCTACGAGCAGTACTTC. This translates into CASTPSDRSYEQYF.